This T cell receptor beta chain derives from a study of OX40 agonist ivuxolimab in advanced cancers. For the wider study: Ivuxolimab was a fully human IgG2 agonistic monoclonal antibody targeting the costimulatory receptor OX40 (CD134). Intravenous ivuxolimab was administered to patients every 2 weeks at six dose levels: 0.01, 0.1, 0.3, 1.5, 3 and 10 mg/kg. Of the roughly 51 patients in dose escalation, about 20 had hepatocellular carcinoma, about 15 had melanoma, 9 had renal cell carcinoma and 9 had head and neck cancer. The dose-escalation cohort was 82.7% male with a mean age of about 58 years, ranging from roughly 20 to 80. Patients were allowed to have had prior anti-PD-1, anti-PD-L1 or anti-CTLA-4 therapy, and more than 35% of the dose-escalation patients had been treated with checkpoint inhibitors. Partial responses occurred in three dose-escalation patients, of whom one had hepatocellular carcinoma and two had cutaneous melanoma. Peripheral TCRbeta sequencing aimed to test whether ivuxolimab altered TCR sequence diversity and caused clonal T-cell expansion. The paper reports the monotherapy dose-escalation portion (N = 52 patients) of the phase I ivuxolimab trial.

V lost 0 bases and J lost 7 bases; the stretch between them is 16 bases long. From the cysteine up to the phenylalanine, the CDR3 has a length of 16 residues. The read is trimmed to its CDR3 DNA, 48 bases read in frame from base 1. The germline V gene (reference sequence) gives CDR1 as SGHAT and CDR2 as FQDESV. For sequencing of the TCRbeta CDR3 region, genomic DNA was extracted from the sorted cells. The immunoSEQ Assay was used for sequencing of TCRbeta CDR3 regions. TCRdb mirrors the immuneACCESS table, restricted to in-frame sequences. Some clones are absent from its copies; in checked studies, under half trace to an unresolved V gene, and the reason for the others is unknown. Across this sample there are under 65,000 clones, with about 90% seen only once. About 0.34% of the sample lies in the top ten. Patients with autoimmune disease history or receiving systemic immunosuppression were excluded from the trial. Peripheral blood for TCR sequencing was drawn from every dose cohort at baseline, at cycle 4 day 1 and at cycle 7 day 1. Samples were obtained from an open-label, multicenter, first-in-human phase I dose-escalation trial of ivuxolimab. Adults with locally advanced or metastatic melanoma, renal cell carcinoma, hepatocellular carcinoma or head and neck squamous cell carcinoma were enrolled in the trial. Before TCR sequencing, CD4+ T cells and CD8+ T cells from peripheral blood were sorted into separate populations.

The research as a whole found: After ivuxolimab, expanded clones were on average more numerous among CD8+ T cells than among CD4+ T cells. Partial responders in the 0.1-3.0 mg/kg groups had among the lowest normalized peripheral clonal expansion, especially among CD8+ T cells. Low levels of normalized T-cell clonal expansion were also seen in some nonresponding patients. At doses of 0.1 to 3.0 mg/kg, clonal expansion of both CD4+ and CD8+ blood T cells was observed from baseline to week 6. The antigen specificity of the peripheral T cells that underwent clonal expansion was not determined.

In the case of this clone: There is no known antigen for this receptor. No base quality information exists; no much larger clone differs at one position.

This material consisted of CD4+ or CD8+ T cells sorted from blood, taken in a trial of the OX40 agonist ivuxolimab. In this chain, TRBV11-1 is recombined with TRBJ1-5; the D gene identity is not certain. The TCR originated in an adult with an advanced solid tumor such as melanoma, head and neck, liver or kidney cancer. At the DNA level, the sequence is TGTGCCAGCAGCTTAGCCGATATCGGGATAGCCCAGCCCCAGCATTTT. This yields the protein CASSLADIGIAQPQHF.